This passage covers 6 T cell receptor beta chains from one sample sequenced in a study of blood T cell repertoires in COVID-19. TCRdb keeps only in-frame clones here, not all; method: immunoSEQ multiplex PCR. The sample records fewer than 350,000 clones, 70% to 90% being singletons. The source material was peripheral blood. These receptors were collected from a woman aged 25 to 39 who had recovered from COVID-19.

The V gene is TRBV5-6, the J gene TRBJ2-7, with 10 bases that match TRBD2. From germline, CDR1 is SGHDT and CDR2 YYEEEE. The CDR3 covers 15 residues. The trim removed 2 bases at V and 4 bases at J, leaving 6 bases unmatched. The CDR3 bases are TGTGCCAGCAGCTTATCCGGGACTAGCGCGTACGAGCAGTACTTC. This gives the protein CASSLSGTSAYEQYF.

This clone was counted once. V is TRBV10-1 and J is TRBJ1-6; possibly TRBD1 for D (6 bases). The CDR3 has 15 residues. Germline CDR1 and CDR2: WNHNN and SYGVQD (reference sequence). Trimming removed 7 bases from V and 5 bases from J, with 15 bases in between. The CDR3 region has the DNA TGCGCCAGCAAGAAGGACAGACAAAATAATTCACCCCTCCACTTT. Translating gives CASKKDRQNNSPLHF.

The chain is built from TRBV6-5 and TRBJ2-7; 12 nucleotides agree with TRBD1. V was pared by 10 bases and J by 6 bases, with 4 bases of the junction left unmatched. The CDR3 sequence is 12 residues long. Germline CDR1 is MNHEY and CDR2 is SVGAGI. This CDR3 reads CAIGGQGAEQYF. CDR3 nucleotide sequence: TGTGCCATCGGGGGACAGGGGGCCGAGCAGTACTTC.

The rearrangement uses TRBV6-5 and TRBJ2-1; 14 nucleotides match TRBD2. The CDR3 runs 16 residues. V shed 2 bases and J 7 bases; nucleotides not matched to a gene: 4. The V gene's germline CDR1 is MNHEY and CDR2 SVGAGI. CDR3 bases: TGTGCCAGCAGTTACGGGACTAGCGGGAGTGGGAATGAGCAGTTCTTC. This gives the protein CASSYGTSGSGNEQFF.

The V gene is TRBV5-5, the J gene TRBJ1-5; D gene uncertain. Germline V gene lookup returns CDR1 SGHKS and CDR2 YYEKEE (reference sequence). The CDR3 contains 13 residues. The V end lost 1 base, the J end lost 4 bases, and 6 bases lay between the germline ends. CDR3 nucleotides: TGTGCCAGCAGCTTGCTAGCAAATCAGCCCCAGCATTTT. It translates to CASSLLANQPQHF.

The J gene is TRBJ1-6, the V gene TRBV2; TRBD1 agrees at 8 bases. Germline lookup yields CDR1 SNHLY and CDR2 FYNNEI. The ends lost 5 bases at V and 3 bases at J; junction bases unmatched: 9. This CDR3 spans 17 amino acids. The CDR3 bases are TGTGCCAGCAGTCCACCGACAGGGGTAGGCTATAATTCACCCCTCCACTTT. Translation gives CASSPPTGVGYNSPLHF.